The 20 T cell receptor beta chains below all came from one sample that was sequenced in a study of identical twins listed by TCRdb under 2016. Library construction relied on 5' RACE. TCRdb names Illumina HiSeq 2000 as the instrument used. The public reads were run again by TCRdb, first through fastp at Q25 and then through MiXCR, and only productive beta chains were kept. Every distinct CDR3 protein forms one entry, paired with its most common genes and DNA. The table for this sample lists about 530,000 distinct CDR3 sequences; about 16% of them were counted only once. The ten largest clones add up to roughly 0.42% of the sample. Another study also made use of these data, one on yellow fever vaccine responses in identical twins.

The specimen was CD4+ T cells sorted from blood. The receptors shown here come from a young woman in good health.

This clonotype has more than one count but fewer than ten. V is TRBV5-5 and J is TRBJ2-1; D not resolved. Germline V gene data show CDR1 as SGHKS and CDR2 as YYEKEE (reference sequence). The CDR3 sequence is 14 residues long. V was cut by 0 bases and J by 8 bases, with 12 bases left in between. The chain's CDR3 is CASSLGALRDEQFF. CDR3 coding DNA: TGTGCCAGCAGCTTGGGGGCCCTCCGAGATGAGCAGTTCTTC. The full variable domain, in which reference TRBV5-5 and TRBJ2-1 provide the parts outside the CDR3, is DAGVTQSPTHLIKTRGQQVTLRCSPISGHKSVSWYQQVLGQGPQFIFQYYEKEERGRGNFPDRFSARQFPNYSSELNVNALLLGDSALYLCASSLGALRDEQFFGPGTRLTVL.

In this sample, this clonotype turned up a few times. This chain joins TRBV4-1 and TRBJ2-3; 7 nucleotides align to TRBD1. The CDR3 contains 15 residues. The germline V gene encodes CDR1 MGHRA and CDR2 YSYEKL. V was clipped by 3 bases and J by 5 bases; unmatched bases: 8. CDR3 nucleotides: TGCGCCAGCAGCCAGACCGGGACAGAGAAAGATACGCAGTATTTT. This encodes CASSQTGTEKDTQYF.

This clonotype was counted between two and nine times. The chain joins TRBV10-3 to TRBJ2-5; possibly TRBD1 for D (5 bases). Per the germline V gene, CDR1 is ENHRY and CDR2 is SYGVKD. V lost 10 bases and J 5 bases, leaving 17 bases between the germline ends. The CDR3 has 13 residues. For the CDR3, the DNA is TGTGCCACCTTGGACAAAATGGGGGAGACCCAGTACTTC. It specifies CATLDKMGETQYF.

There are a few counts of this clonotype. The V call is TRBV5-6, the J call TRBJ2-7; 7 nucleotides match TRBD2. The ends lost 4 bases at V and 2 bases at J; junction bases unmatched: 9. This CDR3 comprises 15 residues. Germline CDR1 SGHDT, CDR2 YYEEEE. CDR3 amino acids: CASSPPGTTTYEQYF. The DNA of the CDR3 is TGTGCCAGCAGCCCCCCCGGGACTACCACCTACGAGCAGTACTTC.

A few counts support this clonotype. This chain links TRBV3-1 with TRBJ2-4; D not certain. Trimming pared 0 bases from V and 0 bases from J, leaving 9 bases between. The CDR3 length is 16 residues. Germline V lookup: CDR1 LGHDT, CDR2 YNNKEL (reference sequence). The DNA for the CDR3 is TGTGCCAGCAGCCAAGACCGGGTGCTAGCCAAAAACATTCAGTACTTC. Encoded protein: CASSQDRVLAKNIQYF.

The chain carries TRBV10-3 and TRBJ2-1, with D maybe TRBD2 (5 bases). Trimming shortened V by 3 bases and J by 12 bases, and 15 bases separated the two germline ends. This CDR3 is built from 13 residues. The germline CDR1 and CDR2 sequences are ENHRY and SYGVKD. CDR3 nucleotide sequence: TGTGCCATCAGTGAAGAGGGTTTTGCGTCGCAGTTCTTC. It codes for CAISEEGFASQFF.

This clonotype was seen ten or more times. The J gene is TRBJ2-1, the V gene TRBV12-3 or TRBV12-4, with TRBD2 matching over 9 bases. The CDR3 sequence is 17 residues long. Trimming removed 2 bases from V and 2 bases from J; junction bases left unmatched: 7. The CDR3 nucleotides read TGTGCCAGCAGTTTACCTAAAGCGGGGGGTACCTACAATGAGCAGTTCTTC. Protein sequence: CASSLPKAGGTYNEQFF.

In its sample, this clonotype was seen a few times. V usage is TRBV7-6 and J usage is TRBJ2-3; D possibly corresponds to TRBD1 (6 bases). V gave up 5 bases and J gave up 1 base, with 10 bases separating them. Germline CDR1 reads SGHVS; CDR2 reads FNYEAQ. This CDR3 region has 14 residues. The CDR3: CASSLDSGTDTQYF. Here the CDR3 DNA reads TGTGCCAGCAGCCTGGACAGCGGCACAGATACGCAGTATTTT.

V and J are TRBV7-8 and TRBJ2-7; D is ambiguous. This CDR3 contains 15 residues. Germline V gene sequence: CDR1 SGHVS, CDR2 FQNEAQ. V lost 5 bases, J lost 1 base, and 15 bases lay in between. The CDR3 is CASSTRLSRSYEQYV. CDR3 coding DNA: TGTGCCAGCAGCACCCGTCTCAGCCGTTCCTACGAGCAGTACGTC.

This clonotype occurred a few times. This chain links TRBV20-1 with TRBJ1-6; 7 positions match TRBD1. This CDR3 is 13 amino acids long. V lost 4 bases to trimming and J lost 6 bases; unmatched junction nucleotides: 3. The germline V gene encodes CDR1 DFQATT and CDR2 SNEGSKA (reference sequence). The CDR3 spells CSATGTANSPLHF. CDR3 nucleotides: TGCAGTGCTACCGGGACAGCTAATTCACCCCTCCACTTT.

This clonotype appeared a few times. The chain is built from TRBV12-3 or TRBV12-4 and TRBJ2-3; TRBD2 matches at 7 bases. This CDR3 contains 12 residues. V dropped 2 bases and J dropped 8; count of bases not matched to a gene: 1. The CDR3 DNA reads TGTGCCAGCAGTTTAAGGACTAGTACGCAGTATTTT. Translation gives CASSLRTSTQYF.

The rearrangement links TRBV28 to TRBJ2-7; TRBD1 or TRBD2 may be the D gene (5 bases each). The CDR3 is 12 amino acids. The V gene lost 5 bases and the J gene lost 12 bases, with 17 bases spanning the gap. Germline CDR1 reads MDHEN; CDR2 reads SYDVKM. The CDR3 protein is CASSRTARERYF. Here the CDR3 DNA reads TGTGCCAGCAGTCGAACGGCCAGGGAGAGGTACTTC. Filled out from reference TRBV28 and TRBJ2-7, the complete variable domain reads DVKVTQSSRYLVKRTGEKVFLECVQDMDHENMFWYRQDPGLGLRLIYFSYDVKMKEKGDIPEGYSVSREKKERFSLILESASTNQTSMYLCASSRTARERYFGPGTRLTVT.

In its sample, this clonotype was seen many times. J is TRBJ2-1 and V is TRBV29-1, with 11 positions matching TRBD2. The CDR3 runs 15 residues. V dropped 6 bases and J dropped 9; count of bases not matched to a gene: 13. Germline CDR1 reads SQVTM; CDR2 reads ANQGSEA. DNA for the CDR3: TGCAGCGTAGGAGTTGTTCTAGCGGGAGGATTTGAGCAGTTCTTC. It specifies CSVGVVLAGGFEQFF.

The CDR3 DNA follows: TGTGCCAGCAGTACTAGCGGGGACACCGGGGAGCTGTTTTTT. This sequence encodes CASSTSGDTGELFF. The chain uses TRBV2 and TRBJ2-2; TRBD2 agrees at 10 bases. This CDR3 comprises 14 residues. The V gene end was trimmed by 5 bases and the J gene end by 3 bases; junction bases not matched to a gene: 0. Germline V CDR1 and CDR2: SNHLY, FYNNEI.

This clonotype was counted between two and nine times. The chain employs TRBV5-1 and TRBJ2-5; TRBD2 agrees at 10 bases. The junction had 17 bases not matched to a gene; V was cut back by 1 base and J by 2 bases. Germline V gene data show CDR1 as SGHRS and CDR2 as YFSETQ. The CDR3 is made up of 20 amino acids. Written as DNA, the CDR3 is TGCGCCAGCAGCTTGAGCGGTCGGGCTAGCGGGAGTCTTAGACAAGAGACCCAGTACTTC. It specifies CASSLSGRASGSLRQETQYF.

The chain couples TRBV14 to TRBJ2-2; no firm D call. V lost 1 base and J 4 bases, leaving 7 bases between the germline ends. The CDR3 totals 14 residues. CDR1 is SGHDN, CDR2 FVKESK, per germline. CDR3 sequence: CASSQVSGTGELFF. The CDR3 DNA sequence: TGTGCCAGCAGCCAAGTTTCGGGCACCGGGGAGCTGTTTTTT.

This clonotype was seen more than once but under ten times. This chain joins TRBV18 and TRBJ2-3; weak D call: TRBD1 (6 bases). The CDR3 runs to 16 residues. Germline values: CDR1 KGHSH, CDR2 LQKENI. The V end lost 1 base, the J end lost 2 bases, and 13 bases lay between the germline ends. The CDR3 protein is CASSPRRTVPTDTQYF. The CDR3 DNA follows: TGTGCCAGCTCACCACGGCGGACAGTTCCCACAGATACGCAGTATTTT. Filled out from reference TRBV18 and TRBJ2-3, the complete variable domain reads NAGVMQNPRHLVRRRGQEARLRCSPMKGHSHVYWYRQLPEEGLKFMVYLQKENIIDESGMPKERFSAEFPKEGPSILRIQQVVRGDSAAYFCASSPRRTVPTDTQYFGPGTRLTVL.

This clonotype showed up just a few times. The CDR3 DNA follows: TGTGCCAGCAGCCGAGGACTGGTAAAACAGCCCCAGCATTTT. Translation: CASSRGLVKQPQHF. The V and J genes are TRBV12-3 or TRBV12-4 and TRBJ1-5, with D uncertain. V was clipped by 6 bases and J by 7 bases, with 16 bases between them. CDR3 length equals 14 residues.

The V and J genes are TRBV7-8 and TRBJ2-7, with 8 positions matching TRBD2. CDR3 length: 15 amino acids. Germline trimming cut 4 bases from V and 3 bases from J; bases unmatched to any gene: 8. CDR1 and CDR2 (germline): SGHVS, FQNEAQ. CDR3 coding DNA: TGTGCCAGCAGCTCCCTACTAGCGGAATTCTACGAGCAGTACTTC. Amino acid sequence: CASSSLLAEFYEQYF.

This clonotype was counted ten times or more. The V and J genes are TRBV7-9 and TRBJ2-2; 8 bases align to TRBD1. Germline-derived CDR1 and CDR2 are SEHNR and FQNEAQ (reference sequence). CDR3 size: 15 residues. J gave up 5 bases and V 2 bases, and 4 bases lay outside the gene matches. CDR3 region: CASSLLRTGTGELFF. The CDR3, as DNA: TGTGCCAGCAGCTTACTACGGACAGGGACCGGGGAGCTGTTTTTT.